This TCR beta chain was found in a study of blood T cell repertoires in COVID-19. Study-wide background: Samples representing acute and convalescent COVID-19 were sourced from the United States, Italy and Spain.

Germline values: CDR1 SGHAT, CDR2 FQNNGV. The length of the CDR3 is 16 residues. J gave up 1 base and V 5 bases, and 3 bases lay outside the gene matches. Study members were between roughly 18 and 100 years old and lived in around 24 US regions. All exposed participants met a person with COVID-19 within 2 weeks before entering the study. The assay was immunoSEQ multiplex PCR, and TCRdb's table has in-frame clones only and misses some. The table records 330,000 or so clones, around nine tenths of them present only once. The TCR originated in a woman aged 30 to 39 who had been exposed to COVID-19. Sequenced sample: PBMCs or T cells enriched from blood (not recorded which). The gene calls are TRBV11-2 and TRBJ1-3; TRBD1 aligns across 12 bases. CDR3 amino acids: CASSAGQGASGNTIYF. Here the CDR3 DNA reads TGTGCCAGCAGCGCGGGACAGGGGGCATCTGGAAACACCATATATTTT.